This T cell receptor (beta chain) is drawn from a study of Ad26.COV2.S vaccination and SARS-CoV-2 variants. Across the study: As a participant in COV1001, the donor was in the Ad26.COV2.S trial arm. Study conclusions and caveats: Following vaccination, spike-specific CD8+ and CD4+ T cell responses reportedly exhibited substantial breadth. Greater spike-specific TCR breadth was seen in vaccine recipients than in placebo recipients.

To note about this clone: Its matching antigen is unknown.

Clones were sequenced by immunoSEQ multiplex PCR, and TCRdb holds only the in-frame ones, with some missing. Found here are 300,000 to 350,000 clones, 90% of them singletons; the top ten hold approximately 5.8%. Regarding treatment: approximately 18 received Ad26.COV2.S at low or high dose, single or two shots; roughly 5 received placebo; per-sample allocation not given. Samples came from day 63 after the first vaccine or placebo injection. The CDR3 spans 14 residues. V trimming: 6 bases; J trimming: 3 bases; junction bases outside the gene matches: 5. The germline V gene has CDR1 SEHNR and CDR2 FQNEAQ (reference sequence).

Specimen: peripheral blood, collected in a trial of Ad26.COV2.S vaccine versus placebo. V is TRBV7-9 and J is TRBJ2-7, with 10 nucleotides matching TRBD2. The receptor comes from a person between 18 and 65 years old who received the Ad26.COV2.S COVID-19 vaccine or a placebo. CDR3 nucleotides: TGTGCCAGCAGGGGGCTAGCGGGGGTCTACGAGCAGTACTTC. Translated, it gives CASRGLAGVYEQYF.